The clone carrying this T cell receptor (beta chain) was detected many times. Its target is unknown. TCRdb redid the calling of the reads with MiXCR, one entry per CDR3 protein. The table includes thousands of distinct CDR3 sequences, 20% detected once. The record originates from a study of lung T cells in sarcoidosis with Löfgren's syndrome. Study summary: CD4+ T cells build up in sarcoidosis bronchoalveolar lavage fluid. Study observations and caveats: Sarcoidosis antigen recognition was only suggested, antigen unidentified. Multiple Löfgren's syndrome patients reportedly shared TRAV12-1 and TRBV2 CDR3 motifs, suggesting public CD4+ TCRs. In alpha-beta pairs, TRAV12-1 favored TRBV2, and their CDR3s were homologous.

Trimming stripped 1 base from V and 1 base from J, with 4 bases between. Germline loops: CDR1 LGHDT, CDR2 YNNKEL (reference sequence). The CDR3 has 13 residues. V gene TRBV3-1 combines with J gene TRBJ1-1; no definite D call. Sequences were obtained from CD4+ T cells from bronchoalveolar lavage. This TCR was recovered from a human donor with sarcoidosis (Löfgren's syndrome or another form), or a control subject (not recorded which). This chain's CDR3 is CASSQVQNTEAFF. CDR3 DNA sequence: TGTGCCAGCAGCCAAGTACAGAACACTGAAGCTTTCTTT.